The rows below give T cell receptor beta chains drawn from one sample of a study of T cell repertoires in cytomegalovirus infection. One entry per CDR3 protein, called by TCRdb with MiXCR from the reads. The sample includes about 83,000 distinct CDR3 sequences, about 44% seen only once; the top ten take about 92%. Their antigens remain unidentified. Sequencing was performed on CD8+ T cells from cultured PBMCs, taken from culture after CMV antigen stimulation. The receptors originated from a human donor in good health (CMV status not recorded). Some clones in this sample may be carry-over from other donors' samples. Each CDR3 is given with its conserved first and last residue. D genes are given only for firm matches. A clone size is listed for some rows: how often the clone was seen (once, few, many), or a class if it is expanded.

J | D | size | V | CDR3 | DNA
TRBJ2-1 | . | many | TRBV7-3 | CASSSGSYNEQFF | TGTGCCAGCAGCTCCGGGAGCTACAATGAGCAGTTCTTC
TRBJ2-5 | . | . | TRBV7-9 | CASSPPREIQYF | TGTGCCAGCAGCCCTCCTAGGGAGATCCAGTACTTC
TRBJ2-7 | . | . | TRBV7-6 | CASSPRLGAYEQYF | TGTGCCAGCAGTCCACGGCTAGGGGCTTACGAGCAGTACTTC
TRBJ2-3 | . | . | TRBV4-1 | CASSQGSTDTQYF | TGTGCCAGCAGCCAAGGGAGCACAGATACGCAGTATTTT
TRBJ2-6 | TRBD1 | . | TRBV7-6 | CASSPDRDSGANVLTF | TGTGCCAGCAGCCCTGACAGGGACTCTGGGGCCAACGTCCTGACTTTC
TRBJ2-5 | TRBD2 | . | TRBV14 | CASSPRHRGGGGETQYF | TGTGCCAGCAGCCCGAGGCATCGCGGGGGAGGAGGGGAGACCCAGTACTTC
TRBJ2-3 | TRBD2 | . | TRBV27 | CASSPRTSGSTDTQYF | TGTGCCAGCAGTCCGCGGACTAGCGGAAGCACAGATACGCAGTATTTT
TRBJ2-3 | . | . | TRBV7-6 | CASSFAENTDTQYF | TGTGCCAGCAGCTTCGCGGAGAACACAGATACGCAGTATTTT
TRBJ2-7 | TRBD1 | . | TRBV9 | CASSVGDRGEQYF | TGTGCCAGCAGCGTAGGGGACAGGGGCGAGCAGTACTTC
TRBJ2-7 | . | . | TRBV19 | CASSPGHNYEQYF | TGTGCCAGTAGCCCCGGACACAACTACGAGCAGTACTTC
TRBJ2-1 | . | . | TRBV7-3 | CASSFRPAVGQASYNEQFF | TGTGCCAGCAGCTTTCGGCCCGCGGTAGGGCAAGCCTCCTACAATGAGCAGTTCTTC
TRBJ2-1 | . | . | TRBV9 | CASSVAVASEQFF | TGTGCCAGCAGCGTAGCCGTAGCAAGTGAGCAGTTCTTC
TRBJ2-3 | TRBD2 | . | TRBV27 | CASSFLIAGVGTDTQYF | TGTGCCAGCAGTTTCCTAATAGCGGGAGTTGGTACAGATACGCAGTATTTT
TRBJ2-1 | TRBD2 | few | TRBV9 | CASSVDGGVYNEQFF | TGTGCCAGCAGCGTAGACGGGGGGGTATACAATGAGCAGTTCTTC
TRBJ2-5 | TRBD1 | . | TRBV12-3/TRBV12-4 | CASSFRTGALETQYF | TGTGCCAGCAGTTTCCGGACAGGGGCATTGGAGACCCAGTACTTC
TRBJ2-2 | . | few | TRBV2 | CASSLKRDTGELFF | TGTGCCAGCAGTTTGAAAAGGGACACCGGGGAGCTGTTTTTT
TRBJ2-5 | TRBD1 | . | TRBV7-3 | CASSSTGDRETQYF | TGTGCCAGCAGCTCGACAGGGGATCGGGAGACCCAGTACTTC
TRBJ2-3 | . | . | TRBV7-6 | CASSLRSEFTDTQYF | TGTGCCAGCAGCTTACGTAGCGAGTTCACAGATACGCAGTATTTT
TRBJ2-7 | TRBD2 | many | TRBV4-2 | CASSQDRGGGSYEQYF | TGTGCCAGCAGCCAAGATCGGGGGGGGGGCTCCTACGAGCAGTACTTC
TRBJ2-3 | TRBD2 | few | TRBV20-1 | CSARVSGGALRDTQYF | TGCAGTGCTAGAGTTAGCGGGGGGGCCCTTCGGGATACGCAGTATTTT
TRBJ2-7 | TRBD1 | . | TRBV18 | CASSPGTGDEQYF | TGTGCCAGCTCACCAGGGACAGGGGACGAGCAGTACTTC
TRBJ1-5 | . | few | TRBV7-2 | CASSLVRQVGQPQHF | TGTGCCAGCAGCTTAGTGCGTCAGGTCGGCCAGCCCCAGCATTTT
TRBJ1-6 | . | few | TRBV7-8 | CASSLGQINSPLHF | TGTGCCAGCAGCTTAGGACAGATTAATTCACCCCTCCACTTT
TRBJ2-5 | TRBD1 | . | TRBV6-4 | CASRGLQGAQGETQYF | TGTGCCAGCAGAGGGCTACAGGGGGCACAGGGAGAGACCCAGTACTTC
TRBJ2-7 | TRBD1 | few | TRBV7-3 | CASSLGPRTGLDHEQYF | TGTGCCAGCAGCTTGGGTCCCAGGACAGGGTTAGACCACGAGCAGTACTTC
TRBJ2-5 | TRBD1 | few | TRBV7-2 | CASSPAGGQGETQYF | TGTGCCAGCAGCCCGGCGGGCGGACAGGGTGAGACCCAGTACTTC